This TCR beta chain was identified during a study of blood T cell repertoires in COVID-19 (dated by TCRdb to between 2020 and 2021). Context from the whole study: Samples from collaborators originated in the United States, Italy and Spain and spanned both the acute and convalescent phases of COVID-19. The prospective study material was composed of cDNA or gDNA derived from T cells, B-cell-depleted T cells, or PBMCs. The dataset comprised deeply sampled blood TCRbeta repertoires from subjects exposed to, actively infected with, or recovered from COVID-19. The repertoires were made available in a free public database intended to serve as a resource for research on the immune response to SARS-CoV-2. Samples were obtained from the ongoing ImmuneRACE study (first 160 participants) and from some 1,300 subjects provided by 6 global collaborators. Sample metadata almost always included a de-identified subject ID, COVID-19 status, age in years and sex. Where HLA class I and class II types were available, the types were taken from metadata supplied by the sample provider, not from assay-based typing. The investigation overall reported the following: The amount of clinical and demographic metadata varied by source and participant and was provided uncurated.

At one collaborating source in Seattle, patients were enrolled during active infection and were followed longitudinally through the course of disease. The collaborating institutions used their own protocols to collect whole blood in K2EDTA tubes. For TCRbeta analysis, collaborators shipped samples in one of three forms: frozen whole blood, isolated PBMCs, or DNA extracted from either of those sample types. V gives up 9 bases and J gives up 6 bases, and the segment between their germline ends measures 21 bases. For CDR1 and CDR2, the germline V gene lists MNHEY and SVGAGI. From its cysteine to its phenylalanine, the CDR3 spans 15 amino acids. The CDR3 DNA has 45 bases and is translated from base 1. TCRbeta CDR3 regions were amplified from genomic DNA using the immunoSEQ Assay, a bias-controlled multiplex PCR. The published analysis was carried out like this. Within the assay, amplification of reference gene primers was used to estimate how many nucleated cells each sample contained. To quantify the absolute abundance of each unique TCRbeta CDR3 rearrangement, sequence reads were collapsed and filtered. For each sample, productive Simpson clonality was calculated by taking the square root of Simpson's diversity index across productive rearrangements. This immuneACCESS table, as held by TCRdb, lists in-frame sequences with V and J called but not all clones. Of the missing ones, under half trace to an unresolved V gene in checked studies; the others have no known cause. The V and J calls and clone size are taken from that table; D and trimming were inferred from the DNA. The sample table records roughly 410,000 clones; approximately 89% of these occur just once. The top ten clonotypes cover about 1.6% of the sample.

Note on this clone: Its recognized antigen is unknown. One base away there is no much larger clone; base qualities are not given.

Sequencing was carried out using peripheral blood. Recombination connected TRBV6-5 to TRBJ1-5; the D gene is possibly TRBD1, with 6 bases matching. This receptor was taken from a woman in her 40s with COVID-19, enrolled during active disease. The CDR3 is CARIRLEGGSQPQHF. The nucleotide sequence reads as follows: TGTGCCAGGATTCGACTTGAAGGGGGAAGTCAGCCCCAGCATTTT.